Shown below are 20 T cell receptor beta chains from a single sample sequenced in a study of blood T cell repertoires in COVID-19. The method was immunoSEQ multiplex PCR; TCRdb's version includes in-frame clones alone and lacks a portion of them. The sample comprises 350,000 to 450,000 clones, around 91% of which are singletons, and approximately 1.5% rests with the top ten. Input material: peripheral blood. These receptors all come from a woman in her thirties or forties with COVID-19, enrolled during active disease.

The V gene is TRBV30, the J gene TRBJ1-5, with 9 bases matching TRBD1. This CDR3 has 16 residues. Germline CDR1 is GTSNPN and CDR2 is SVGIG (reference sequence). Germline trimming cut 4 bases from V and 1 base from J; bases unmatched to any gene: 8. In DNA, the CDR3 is TGTGCCTGGAAAGGGTTGGGACAGGGAAGCAATCAGCCCCAGCATTTT. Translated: CAWKGLGQGSNQPQHF.

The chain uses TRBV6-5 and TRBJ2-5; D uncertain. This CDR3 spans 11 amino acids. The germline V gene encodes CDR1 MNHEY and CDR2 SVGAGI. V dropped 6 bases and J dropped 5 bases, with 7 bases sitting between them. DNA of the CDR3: TGTGCCAGCAGGCTGCGGGAGACCCAGTACTTC. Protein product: CASRLRETQYF.

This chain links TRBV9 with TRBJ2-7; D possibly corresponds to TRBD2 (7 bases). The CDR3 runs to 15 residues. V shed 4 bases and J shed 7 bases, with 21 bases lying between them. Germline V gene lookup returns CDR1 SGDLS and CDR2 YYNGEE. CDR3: CASSPRLAGVLEQYF. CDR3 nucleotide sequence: TGTGCCAGCAGCCCGAGACTAGCAGGGGTCCTGGAGCAGTACTTC.

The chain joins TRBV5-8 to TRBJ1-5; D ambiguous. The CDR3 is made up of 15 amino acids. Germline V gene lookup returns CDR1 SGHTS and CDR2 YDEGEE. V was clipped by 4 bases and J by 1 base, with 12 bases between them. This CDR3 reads CASSVVRGSNQPQHF. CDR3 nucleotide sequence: TGTGCCAGCAGCGTTGTGAGAGGAAGCAATCAGCCCCAGCATTTT.

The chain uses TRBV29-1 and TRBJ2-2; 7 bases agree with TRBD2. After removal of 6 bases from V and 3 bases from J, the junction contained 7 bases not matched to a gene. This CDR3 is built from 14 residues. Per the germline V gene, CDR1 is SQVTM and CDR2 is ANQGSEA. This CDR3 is CSVRQGGDTGELFF. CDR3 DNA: TGCAGCGTGCGCCAGGGAGGGGACACCGGGGAGCTGTTTTTT.

This CDR3 is CASSLNAGGGYEQYF. The DNA of the CDR3 is TGTGCCAGCAGCTTAAACGCGGGAGGGGGCTACGAGCAGTACTTC. The V gene is TRBV5-4, the J gene TRBJ2-7, with 9 bases matching TRBD2. V shed 2 bases, J shed 3 bases, and the junction held 6 bases outside the gene matches. Germline-derived CDR1 and CDR2 are SGHNT and YYREEE (reference sequence). This CDR3 has 15 residues.

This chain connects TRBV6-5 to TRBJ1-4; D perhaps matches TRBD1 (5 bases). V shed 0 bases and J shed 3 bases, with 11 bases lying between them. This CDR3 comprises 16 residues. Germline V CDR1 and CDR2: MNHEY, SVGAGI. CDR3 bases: TGTGCCAGCAGTTACTCCCCGACAGTACCTAATGAAAAACTGTTTTTT. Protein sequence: CASSYSPTVPNEKLFF.

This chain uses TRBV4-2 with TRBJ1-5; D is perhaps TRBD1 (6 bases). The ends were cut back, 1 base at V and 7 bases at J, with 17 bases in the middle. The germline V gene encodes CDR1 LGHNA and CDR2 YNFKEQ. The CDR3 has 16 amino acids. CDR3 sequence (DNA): TGTGCCAGCAGCCAAGGAAAGGGCAGGGGTCACCAGCCCCAGCATTTT. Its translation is CASSQGKGRGHQPQHF.

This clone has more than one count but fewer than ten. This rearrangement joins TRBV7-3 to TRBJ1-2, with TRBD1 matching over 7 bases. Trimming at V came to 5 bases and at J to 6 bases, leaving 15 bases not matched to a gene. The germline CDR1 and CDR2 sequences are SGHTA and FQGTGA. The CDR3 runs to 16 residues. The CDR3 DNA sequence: TGTGCCAGCAGCCACGGACAGGACCTTACTTCCCATGGCTACACCTTC. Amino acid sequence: CASSHGQDLTSHGYTF.

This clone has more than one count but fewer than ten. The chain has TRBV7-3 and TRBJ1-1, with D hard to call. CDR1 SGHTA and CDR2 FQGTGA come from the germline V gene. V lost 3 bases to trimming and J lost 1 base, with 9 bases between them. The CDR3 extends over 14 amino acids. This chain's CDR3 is CASSLGRSNTEAFF. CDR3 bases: TGTGCCAGCAGCTTGGGCAGATCGAACACTGAAGCTTTCTTT. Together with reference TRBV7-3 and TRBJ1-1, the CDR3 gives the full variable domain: GAGVSQTPSNKVTEKGKYVELRCDPISGHTALYWYRQSLGQGPEFLIYFQGTGAADDSGLPNDRFFAVRPEGSVSTLKIQRTERGDSAVYLCASSLGRSNTEAFFGQGTRLTVV.

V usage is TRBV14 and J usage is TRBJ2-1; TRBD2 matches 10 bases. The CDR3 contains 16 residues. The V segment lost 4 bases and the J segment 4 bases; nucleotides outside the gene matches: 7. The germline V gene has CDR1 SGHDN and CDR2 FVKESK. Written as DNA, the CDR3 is TGTGCCAGCAGCCCCAGGCTAGCGGGGGCGTACAATGAGCAGTTCTTC. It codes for CASSPRLAGAYNEQFF. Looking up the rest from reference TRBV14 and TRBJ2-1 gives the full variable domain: EAGVTQFPSHSVIEKGQTVTLRCDPISGHDNLYWYRRVMGKEIKFLLHFVKESKQDESGMPNNRFLAERTGGTYSTLKVQPAELEDSGVYFCASSPRLAGAYNEQFFGPGTRLTVL.

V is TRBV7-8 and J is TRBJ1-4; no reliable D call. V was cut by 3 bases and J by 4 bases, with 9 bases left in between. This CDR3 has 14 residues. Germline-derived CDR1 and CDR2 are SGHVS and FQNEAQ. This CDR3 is CASSFGLNNEKLFF. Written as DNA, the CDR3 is TGTGCCAGCAGCTTTGGGCTGAATAATGAAAAACTGTTTTTT.

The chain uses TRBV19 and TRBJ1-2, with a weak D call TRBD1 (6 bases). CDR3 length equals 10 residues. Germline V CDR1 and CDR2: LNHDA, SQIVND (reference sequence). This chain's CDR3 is CTPGGHAYTF. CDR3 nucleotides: TGTACCCCGGGGGGGCACGCCTACACCTTC.

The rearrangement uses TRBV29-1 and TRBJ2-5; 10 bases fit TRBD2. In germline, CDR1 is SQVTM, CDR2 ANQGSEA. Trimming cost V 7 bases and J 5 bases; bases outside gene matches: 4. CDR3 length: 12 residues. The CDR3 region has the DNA TGCAGCGCCCAGGGACTAGCGGAGACCCAGTACTTC. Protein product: CSAQGLAETQYF.

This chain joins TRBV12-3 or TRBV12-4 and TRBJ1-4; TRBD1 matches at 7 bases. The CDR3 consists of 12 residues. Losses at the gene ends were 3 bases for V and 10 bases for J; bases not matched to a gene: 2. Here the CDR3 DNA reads TGTGCCAGCAGTTTTCAGGGGGGAAAACTGTTTTTT. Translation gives CASSFQGGKLFF.

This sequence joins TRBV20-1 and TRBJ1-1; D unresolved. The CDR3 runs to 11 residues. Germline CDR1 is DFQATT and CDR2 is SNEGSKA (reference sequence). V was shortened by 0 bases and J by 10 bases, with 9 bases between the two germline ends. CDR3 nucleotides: TGCAGTGCTAGAGAACAAGCGGGAGCTTTCTTT. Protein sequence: CSAREQAGAFF.

Written as DNA, the CDR3 is TGTGCCAGTAGTGAAAGACCGGGAAGCTCCTATAATTCACCCCTCCACTTT. Translated, it gives CASSERPGSSYNSPLHF. The chain carries TRBV19 and TRBJ1-6; D gene uncertain. The CDR3 runs 17 residues. Trimming left V 5 bases short and J 0 bases short, with 14 bases between. Germline V lookup: CDR1 LNHDA, CDR2 SQIVND (reference sequence).

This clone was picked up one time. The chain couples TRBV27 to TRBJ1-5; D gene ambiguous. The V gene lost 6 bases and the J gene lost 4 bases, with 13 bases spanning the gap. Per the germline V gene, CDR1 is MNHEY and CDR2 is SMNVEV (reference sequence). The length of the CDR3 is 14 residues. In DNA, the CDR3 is TGTGCCAGCAGCACCCTGGGCAGAAATCAGCCCCAGCATTTT. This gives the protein CASSTLGRNQPQHF.

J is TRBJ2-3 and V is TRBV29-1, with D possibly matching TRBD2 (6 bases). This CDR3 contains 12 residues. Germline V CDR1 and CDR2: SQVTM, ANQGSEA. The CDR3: CVGGLGTDTQYF. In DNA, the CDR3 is TGCGTCGGGGGACTCGGCACAGATACGCAGTATTTT.

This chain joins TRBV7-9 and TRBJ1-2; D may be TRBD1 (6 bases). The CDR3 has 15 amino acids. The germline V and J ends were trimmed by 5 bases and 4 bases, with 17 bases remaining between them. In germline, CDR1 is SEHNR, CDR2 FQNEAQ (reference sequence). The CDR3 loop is CASSPVHTGSYGYTF. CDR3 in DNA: TGTGCCAGCAGCCCCGTACACACAGGGAGCTATGGCTACACCTTC.